This T cell receptor beta chain was captured by sequencing in a study of T cell responses to AZD1222 COVID-19 vaccine. General study results and limits: Clonal diversity was possibly underestimated; the donors were predominantly white British and more often female.

Turning to this clone: Its antigen is still unknown.

Generated by immunoSEQ multiplex PCR, the TCRdb table keeps only in-frame clones and is missing some. The sample includes 65,000 to 95,000 clones, around 84% of them seen just once. The CDR3 length is 16 residues. The germline CDR1 and CDR2 sequences are KGHSH and LQKENI. V lost 3 bases, J lost 0 bases, and 6 bases stayed unmatched. This rearrangement joins TRBV18 to TRBJ1-1, with TRBD1 matching 8 bases. The sample was peripheral blood, taken on day 0 of AZD1222 vaccination. This clonotype was obtained from an adult in good health. The CDR3 DNA reads TGTGCCAGCTCACCGGCCCGGGACAGGTTGAACACTGAAGCTTTCTTT. As protein: CASSPARDRLNTEAFF.